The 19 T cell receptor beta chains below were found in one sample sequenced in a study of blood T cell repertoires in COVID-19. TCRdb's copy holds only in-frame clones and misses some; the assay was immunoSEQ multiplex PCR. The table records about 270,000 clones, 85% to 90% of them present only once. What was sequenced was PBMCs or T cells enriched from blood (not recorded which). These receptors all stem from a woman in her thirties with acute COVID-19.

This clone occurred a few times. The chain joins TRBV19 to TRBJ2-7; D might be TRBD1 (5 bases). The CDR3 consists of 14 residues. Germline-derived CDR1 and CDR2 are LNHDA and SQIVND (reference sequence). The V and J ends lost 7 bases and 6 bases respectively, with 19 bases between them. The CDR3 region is CASIQQGGKGEQYF. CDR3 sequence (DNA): TGTGCCAGTATTCAGCAGGGTGGAAAGGGCGAGCAGTACTTC. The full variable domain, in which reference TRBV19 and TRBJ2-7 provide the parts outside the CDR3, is DGGITQSPKYLFRKEGQNVTLSCEQNLNHDAMYWYRQDPGQGLRLIYYSQIVNDFQKGDIAEGYSVSREKKESFPLTVTSAQKNPTAFYLCASIQQGGKGEQYFGPGTRLTVT.

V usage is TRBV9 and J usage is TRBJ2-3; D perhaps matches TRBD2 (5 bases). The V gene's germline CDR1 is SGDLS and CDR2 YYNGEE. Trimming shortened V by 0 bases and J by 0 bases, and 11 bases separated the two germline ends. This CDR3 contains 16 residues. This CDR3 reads CASSVAIAPSTDTQYF. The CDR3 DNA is TGTGCCAGCAGCGTAGCTATAGCGCCAAGCACAGATACGCAGTATTTT.

For the CDR3, the DNA is TGTGCCATCAGGATAGCGGGAGATCAGACCGGGGAGCTGTTTTTT. Residues: CAIRIAGDQTGELFF. The V and J genes are TRBV10-3 and TRBJ2-2, with TRBD2 identical over 9 bases. V lost 6 bases, J lost 5 bases, and 7 bases stayed unmatched. Germline assignment: CDR1 ENHRY and CDR2 SYGVKD. The CDR3 length is 15 residues.

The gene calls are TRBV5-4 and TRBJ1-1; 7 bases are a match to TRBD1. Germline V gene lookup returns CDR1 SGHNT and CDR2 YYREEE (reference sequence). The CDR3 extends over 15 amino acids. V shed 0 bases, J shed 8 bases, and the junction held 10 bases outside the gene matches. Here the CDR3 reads CASSLAGTQGGEAFF. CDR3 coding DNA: TGTGCCAGCAGCTTGGCCGGGACCCAGGGGGGAGAAGCTTTCTTT.

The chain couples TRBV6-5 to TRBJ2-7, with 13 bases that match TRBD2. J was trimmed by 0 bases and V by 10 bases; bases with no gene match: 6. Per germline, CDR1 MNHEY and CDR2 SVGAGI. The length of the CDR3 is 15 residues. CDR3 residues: CATGTSGRASYEQYF. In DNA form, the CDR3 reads TGTGCCACGGGAACTAGCGGGAGGGCCTCCTACGAGCAGTACTTC.

The CDR3 reads CASRRQRGEGYEQYF. The CDR3 nucleotides are TGTGCCAGCCGTCGGCAGCGGGGAGAGGGCTACGAGCAGTACTTC. The chain employs TRBV27 and TRBJ2-7; 7 bases map to TRBD2. The V and J ends lost 8 bases and 3 bases, in that order; junction bases with no gene match: 13. CDR1 MNHEY and CDR2 SMNVEV come from the germline V gene (reference sequence). This CDR3 contains 15 residues.

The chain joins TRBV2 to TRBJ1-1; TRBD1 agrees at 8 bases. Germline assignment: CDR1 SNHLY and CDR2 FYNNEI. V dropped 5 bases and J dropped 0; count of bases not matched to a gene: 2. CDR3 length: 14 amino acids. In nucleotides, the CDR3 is TGTGCCAGCAGTCAGGGACAGGTGAACACTGAAGCTTTCTTT. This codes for CASSQGQVNTEAFF.

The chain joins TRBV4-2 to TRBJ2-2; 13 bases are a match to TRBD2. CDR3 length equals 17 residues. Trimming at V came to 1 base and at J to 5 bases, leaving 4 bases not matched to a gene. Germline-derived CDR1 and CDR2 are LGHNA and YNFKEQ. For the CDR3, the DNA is TGTGCCAGCAGCCAAGGGACTAGCGGGAGTTTTACCGGGGAGCTGTTTTTT. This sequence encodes CASSQGTSGSFTGELFF.

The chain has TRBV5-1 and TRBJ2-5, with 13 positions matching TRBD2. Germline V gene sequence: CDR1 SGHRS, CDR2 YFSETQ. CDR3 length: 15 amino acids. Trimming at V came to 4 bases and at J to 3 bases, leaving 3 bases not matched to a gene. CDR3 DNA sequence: TGCGCCAGCAGCCTCGGACTAGCGGGAGAAGAGACCCAGTACTTC. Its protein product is CASSLGLAGEETQYF.

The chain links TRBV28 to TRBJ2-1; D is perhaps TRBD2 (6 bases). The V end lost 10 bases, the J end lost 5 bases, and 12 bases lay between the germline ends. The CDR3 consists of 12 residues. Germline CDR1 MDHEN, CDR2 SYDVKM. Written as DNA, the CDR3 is TGTGCCACAGGAGGGAGCCACAATGAGCAGTTCTTC. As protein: CATGGSHNEQFF.

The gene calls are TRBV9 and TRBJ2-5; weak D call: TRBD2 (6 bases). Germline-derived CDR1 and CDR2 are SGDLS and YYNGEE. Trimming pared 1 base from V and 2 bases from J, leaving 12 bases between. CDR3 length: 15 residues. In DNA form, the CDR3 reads TGTGCCAGCAGCGTATTGGCGGGATGGCAAGAGACCCAGTACTTC. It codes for CASSVLAGWQETQYF.

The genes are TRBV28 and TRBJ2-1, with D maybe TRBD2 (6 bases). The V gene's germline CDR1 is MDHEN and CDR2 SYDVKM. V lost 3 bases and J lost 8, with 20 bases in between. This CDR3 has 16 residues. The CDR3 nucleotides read TGTGCCAGCAGTTTCCCACAAACGGAGGGCGGGGATGAGCAGTTCTTC. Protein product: CASSFPQTEGGDEQFF.

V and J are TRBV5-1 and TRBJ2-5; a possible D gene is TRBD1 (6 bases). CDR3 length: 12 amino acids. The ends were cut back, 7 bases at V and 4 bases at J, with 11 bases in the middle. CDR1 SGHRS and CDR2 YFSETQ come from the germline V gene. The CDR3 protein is CASGTPPETQYF. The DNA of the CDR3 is TGCGCCAGCGGGACACCCCCAGAGACCCAGTACTTC.

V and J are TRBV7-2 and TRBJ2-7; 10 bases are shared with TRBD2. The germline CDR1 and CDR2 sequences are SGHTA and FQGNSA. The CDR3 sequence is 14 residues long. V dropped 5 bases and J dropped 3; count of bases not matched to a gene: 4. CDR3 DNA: TGTGCCAGCAGCCCGGCTAGCGGGAGCTACGAGCAGTACTTC. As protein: CASSPASGSYEQYF.

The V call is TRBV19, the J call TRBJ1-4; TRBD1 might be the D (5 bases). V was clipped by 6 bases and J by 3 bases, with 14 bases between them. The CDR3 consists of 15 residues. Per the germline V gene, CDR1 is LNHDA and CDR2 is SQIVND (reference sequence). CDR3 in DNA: TGTGCCAGTAGACGGGGGGACGGAGCTAATGAAAAACTGTTTTTT. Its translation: CASRRGDGANEKLFF.

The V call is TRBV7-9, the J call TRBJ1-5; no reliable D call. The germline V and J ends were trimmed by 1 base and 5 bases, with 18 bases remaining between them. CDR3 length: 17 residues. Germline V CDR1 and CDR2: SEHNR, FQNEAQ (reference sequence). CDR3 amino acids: CASSLDDMGRGYQPQHF. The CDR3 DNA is TGTGCCAGCAGCTTAGACGATATGGGCAGAGGGTATCAGCCCCAGCATTTT.

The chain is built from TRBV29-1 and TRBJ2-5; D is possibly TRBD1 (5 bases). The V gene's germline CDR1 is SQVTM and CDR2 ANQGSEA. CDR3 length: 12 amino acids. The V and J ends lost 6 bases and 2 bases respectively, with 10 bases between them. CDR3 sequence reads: CSVLTDQETQYF. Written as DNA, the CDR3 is TGCAGCGTGTTGACAGATCAAGAGACCCAGTACTTC.

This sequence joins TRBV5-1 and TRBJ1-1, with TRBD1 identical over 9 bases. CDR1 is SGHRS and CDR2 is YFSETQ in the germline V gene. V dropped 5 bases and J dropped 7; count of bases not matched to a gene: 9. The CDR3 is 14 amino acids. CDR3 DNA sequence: TGCGCCAGCAGACCCGGGACAGGGTTGGTTGAAGCTTTCTTT. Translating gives CASRPGTGLVEAFF.

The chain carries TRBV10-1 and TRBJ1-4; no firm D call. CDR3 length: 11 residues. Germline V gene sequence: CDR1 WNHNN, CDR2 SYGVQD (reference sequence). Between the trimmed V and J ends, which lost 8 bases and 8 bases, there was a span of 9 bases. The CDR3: CASLSREKLFF. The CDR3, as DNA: TGCGCCAGCTTGAGTCGGGAAAAACTGTTTTTT.